Below, 18 T cell receptor beta chains from the same sample are listed, as sequenced in a study of identical twins. TCRdb re-called the 5' RACE reads through MiXCR, storing one row per CDR3 protein. The data contain some 500,000 distinct CDR3 sequences, 7.5% to 10% of them singletons. The same sample was also studied in work on yellow fever vaccine responses in identical twins.

The sequenced sample consisted of PBMCs. These receptors were taken from a woman aged 18-30 years in good health.

This chain connects TRBV9 to TRBJ2-7; D is uncertain. CDR1 SGDLS and CDR2 YYNGEE come from the germline V gene. V was clipped by 4 bases and J by 5 bases, with 16 bases between them. The CDR3 sequence is 14 residues long. CDR3 sequence reads: CASSPPNIDHEQYF. The CDR3 bases are TGTGCCAGCAGCCCACCAAACATCGACCACGAGCAGTACTTC. Supplemented by reference TRBV9 and TRBJ2-7, the full variable domain reads DSGVTQTPKHLITATGQRVTLRCSPRSGDLSVYWYQQSLDQGLQFLIQYYNGEERAKGNILERFSAQQFPDLHSELNLSSLELGDSALYFCASSPPNIDHEQYFGPGTRLTVT.

This clonotype occurred once. The chain links TRBV5-4 to TRBJ2-3, with 8 bases that match TRBD2. V dropped 3 bases and J dropped 3; count of bases not matched to a gene: 9. Germline V CDR1 and CDR2: SGHNT, YYREEE (reference sequence). The CDR3 runs 16 residues. The CDR3 loop is CASSSFRAGVTDTQYF. As DNA, the CDR3 is TGTGCCAGCAGCTCCTTTCGAGCGGGAGTGACAGATACGCAGTATTTT.

This clonotype was seen ten or more times. V gene TRBV5-1 combines with J gene TRBJ1-2; 9 positions agree with TRBD1. With 4 bases clipped from V and 1 base from J, the junction kept 8 bases outside the gene matches. The CDR3 loop spans 16 amino acids. From germline, CDR1 is SGHRS and CDR2 YFSETQ. The CDR3 is CASSPEGTGINYGYTF. CDR3 bases: TGCGCCAGCAGCCCTGAGGGGACAGGGATTAACTATGGCTACACCTTC.

This clonotype has a count of ten or more. This chain joins TRBV5-1 and TRBJ2-7, with 9 nucleotides matching TRBD1. The germline gives CDR1 SGHRS, CDR2 YFSETQ. CDR3 length equals 17 residues. V lost 1 base, J lost 2 bases, and 10 bases stayed unmatched. The CDR3 here is CASSLLSSGQGAYEQYF. CDR3 DNA: TGCGCCAGCAGCTTGCTTTCGTCGGGACAGGGTGCCTACGAGCAGTACTTC.

This clonotype has just a few counts. The genes are TRBV7-9 and TRBJ2-1; TRBD2 aligns across 11 bases. With 5 bases clipped from V and 8 bases from J, the junction kept 5 bases outside the gene matches. This CDR3 comprises 14 residues. Looked up from germline, CDR1 is SEHNR and CDR2 is FQNEAQ (reference sequence). The CDR3 DNA reads as TGTGCCAGCAGCAGTAGCGGGAGGGGGGATGAGCAGTTCTTC. This codes for CASSSSGRGDEQFF.

The chain is built from TRBV9 and TRBJ2-3; 8 bases map to TRBD2. Germline V gene sequence: CDR1 SGDLS, CDR2 YYNGEE. This CDR3 comprises 19 residues. V lost 0 bases and J lost 4; bases outside the gene matches: 16. The CDR3 is CASSVAAGGAALGADTQYF. Here the CDR3 DNA reads TGTGCCAGCAGCGTAGCGGCCGGGGGGGCCGCCTTGGGTGCAGATACGCAGTATTTT.

V usage is TRBV3-1 and J usage is TRBJ1-6; TRBD1 aligns across 8 bases. CDR1 LGHDT and CDR2 YNNKEL come from the germline V gene (reference sequence). The CDR3 covers 16 residues. Trimming removed 1 base from V and 7 bases from J; junction bases left unmatched: 6. CDR3 region: CASSQVRQGRNSPLHF. The CDR3 coding sequence is TGTGCCAGCAGCCAAGTCAGACAGGGGAGAAATTCACCCCTCCACTTT.

This clonotype came up many times. The chain has TRBV18 and TRBJ2-7, with D tentatively TRBD2 (6 bases). Trimming took 4 bases from V and 7 from J, leaving 17 bases between them. CDR3 length equals 14 residues. Germline V gene lookup returns CDR1 KGHSH and CDR2 LQKENI. This CDR3 is CASSRQGTSGEQYF. For the CDR3, the DNA is TGTGCCAGCTCACGGCAGGGAACCAGCGGGGAGCAGTACTTC.

This clonotype was observed a handful of times. DNA for the CDR3: TGTGCCAGCAGTGAAGTGTTGGAAAATACGCAGTATTTT. Amino acids: CASSEVLENTQYF. The V call is TRBV6-1, the J call TRBJ2-3; D gene unclear. CDR1 is MNHNS and CDR2 is SASEGT in the germline V gene. The CDR3 has 13 amino acids. Trimming pared 1 base from V and 7 bases from J, leaving 9 bases between.

The rearrangement joins TRBV7-2 to TRBJ2-1; D is uncertain. This CDR3 is 13 amino acids long. V gave up 1 base and J gave up 7 bases, with 8 bases separating them. Germline values: CDR1 SGHTA, CDR2 FQGNSA. CDR3 coding DNA: TGTGCCAGCAGCTTAGTCCCGGTGAATGAGCAGTTCTTC. Translation: CASSLVPVNEQFF.

This clonotype was seen only a few times. The CDR3 DNA sequence: TGTGCCAGCAGTTACCGGACGGGACAGGGGGTGAAGACCCAGTACTTC. It yields the protein CASSYRTGQGVKTQYF. The rearrangement joins TRBV6-5 to TRBJ2-5; 11 bases map to TRBD1. Trimming removed 2 bases from V and 6 bases from J; junction bases left unmatched: 8. Germline V CDR1 and CDR2: MNHEY, SVGAGI. The CDR3 length is 16 residues.

The chain recombines TRBV10-3 with TRBJ2-5; 9 positions agree with TRBD2. Germline CDR1 and CDR2: ENHRY and SYGVKD. This CDR3 spans 17 amino acids. V was pared by 5 bases and J by 2 bases, with 12 bases of the junction left unmatched. CDR3 coding DNA: TGTGCCATCAGTCTGACTCTCGCGGGGGGGAAGCAAGAGACCCAGTACTTC. Its protein product is CAISLTLAGGKQETQYF.

This chain uses TRBV3-1 with TRBJ2-5; D uncertain. This CDR3 is built from 14 residues. Germline V lookup: CDR1 LGHDT, CDR2 YNNKEL (reference sequence). Between the trimmed V and J ends, which lost 7 bases and 6 bases, there was a span of 18 bases. The CDR3 nucleotides are TGTGCCAGCACCTCGAGCGAAGCCTTGAAGACCCAGTACTTC. It specifies CASTSSEALKTQYF.

In this sample, this clonotype turned up many times. The rearrangement links TRBV4-3 to TRBJ2-1, with a possible D match to TRBD1 (6 bases). The germline V gene encodes CDR1 LGHNA and CDR2 YSLEER. This CDR3 region has 13 residues. The V end lost 0 bases, the J end lost 6 bases, and 6 bases lay between the germline ends. CDR3 DNA sequence: TGCGCCAGCAGCCAAGAAGGGGGCAATGAGCAGTTCTTC. It specifies CASSQEGGNEQFF.

This clonotype was counted ten times or more. This chain uses TRBV5-1 with TRBJ2-5; 11 positions agree with TRBD2. With 0 bases clipped from V and 6 bases from J, the junction kept 7 bases outside the gene matches. The CDR3 is 16 amino acids. Germline V gene sequence: CDR1 SGHRS, CDR2 YFSETQ. The CDR3 nucleotides are TGCGCCAGCAGCTTGGCCCTAGCGGGGGGATTACAGACCCAGTACTTC. It is translated as CASSLALAGGLQTQYF.

The chain has TRBV7-2 and TRBJ2-5, with 8 positions matching TRBD1. The CDR3 is 15 residues long. V dropped 5 bases and J dropped 5; count of bases not matched to a gene: 10. Germline CDR1 and CDR2: SGHTA and FQGNSA. The CDR3 is CASSRDRGGWETQYF. CDR3 bases: TGTGCCAGCAGCCGAGACAGGGGAGGATGGGAGACCCAGTACTTC.

This clonotype was picked up many times. The CDR3 nucleotides read TGTGCCAGCAGCCGAACTAGCGGGGGGATCACAGATACGCAGTATTTT. It specifies CASSRTSGGITDTQYF. The genes are TRBV6-1 and TRBJ2-3; 12 bases are a match to TRBD2. CDR1 is MNHNS, CDR2 SASEGT, per germline. Unmatched junction bases numbered 6, after V lost 6 bases and J lost 2 bases. The CDR3 covers 16 residues.

This clonotype was detected only a few times. The chain joins TRBV6-5 to TRBJ2-2, with 7 positions matching TRBD2. Unmatched junction bases numbered 6, after V lost 2 bases and J lost 3 bases. CDR1 MNHEY and CDR2 SVGAGI come from the germline V gene. CDR3 length: 16 residues. Written as DNA, the CDR3 is TGTGCCAGCAGTTACCTTCGGGCGGGAGACACCGGGGAGCTGTTTTTT. Residues: CASSYLRAGDTGELFF.